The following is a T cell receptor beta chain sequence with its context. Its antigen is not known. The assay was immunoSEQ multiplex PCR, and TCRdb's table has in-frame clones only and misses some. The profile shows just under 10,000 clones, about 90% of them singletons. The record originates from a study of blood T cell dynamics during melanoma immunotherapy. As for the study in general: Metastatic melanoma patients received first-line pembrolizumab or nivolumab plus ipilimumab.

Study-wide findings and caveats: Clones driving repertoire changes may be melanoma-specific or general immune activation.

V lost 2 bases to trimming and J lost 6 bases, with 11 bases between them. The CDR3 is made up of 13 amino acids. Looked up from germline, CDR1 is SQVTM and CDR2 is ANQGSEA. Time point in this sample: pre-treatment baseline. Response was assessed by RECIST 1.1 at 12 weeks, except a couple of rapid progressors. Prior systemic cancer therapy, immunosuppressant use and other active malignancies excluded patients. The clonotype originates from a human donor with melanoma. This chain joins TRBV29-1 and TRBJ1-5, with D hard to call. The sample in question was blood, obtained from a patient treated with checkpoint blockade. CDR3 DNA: TGCAGCGTTGAAATTAGCCCGGGTCAGCCCCAGCATTTT. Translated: CSVEISPGQPQHF.